Below, 21 T cell receptor beta chains from the same sample are listed, as sequenced in a study of T cell repertoires in cytomegalovirus infection. TCRdb processed the reads anew with MiXCR; each CDR3 protein has one entry. The sample yields 450,000 to 650,000 distinct CDR3 sequences, over 35% seen once. These receptors' targets are unknown. Sequencing used cultured PBMCs, obtained from culture after CMV antigen stimulation. These receptor sequences come from a human donor in good health (CMV status not recorded). Some clones in this sample may be carry-over from other donors' samples.

This clonotype showed up just a few times. The V call is TRBV7-8, the J call TRBJ2-7; 7 bases fit TRBD2. The V gene end was trimmed by 1 base and the J gene end by 2 bases; junction bases not matched to a gene: 5. Germline CDR1 is SGHVS and CDR2 is FQNEAQ. This CDR3 spans 15 amino acids. CDR3 residues: CASSLGAGETYEQYF. CDR3 in DNA: TGTGCCAGCAGCTTAGGTGCGGGGGAAACCTACGAGCAGTACTTC.

The chain carries TRBV15 and TRBJ1-2; 8 bases agree with TRBD1. The V and J ends lost 0 bases and 4 bases, in that order; junction bases with no gene match: 4. There are 15 residues in the CDR3. CDR1 LNHNV and CDR2 YYDKDF come from the germline V gene (reference sequence). The CDR3 spells CATSRDLGQVYGYTF. In nucleotides, the CDR3 is TGTGCCACCAGCAGAGATTTGGGACAGGTCTATGGCTACACCTTC.

This chain connects TRBV7-2 to TRBJ2-3; no definite D call. V lost 5 bases and J 2 bases, leaving 17 bases between the germline ends. Germline CDR1 and CDR2: SGHTA and FQGNSA. The CDR3 is made up of 16 amino acids. CDR3 sequence reads: CASSPLLRSPTDTQYF. The DNA of the CDR3 is TGTGCCAGCAGCCCGCTACTGCGAAGCCCCACAGATACGCAGTATTTT.

The J gene is TRBJ2-7, the V gene TRBV20-1; weak D call: TRBD2 (7 bases). Germline CDR1 DFQATT, CDR2 SNEGSKA (reference sequence). V dropped 6 bases and J dropped 7 bases, with 19 bases sitting between them. The CDR3 runs 13 residues. The CDR3, as DNA: TGCAGTGCCGAGGGGGGGCTCCCCCAGGAGCAGTACTTC. This translates into CSAEGGLPQEQYF.

This clonotype was picked up many times. The chain links TRBV7-2 to TRBJ2-3; D possibly corresponds to TRBD2 (7 bases). Germline V gene lookup returns CDR1 SGHTA and CDR2 FQGNSA. V lost 5 bases and J lost 2, with 17 bases in between. The CDR3 sequence is 16 residues long. In DNA form, the CDR3 reads TGTGCCAGCAGCCTGCCGGCGGGGGCCCTCACAGATACGCAGTATTTT. The encoded protein is CASSLPAGALTDTQYF.

The V call is TRBV19, the J call TRBJ2-1; D is uncertain. CDR1 and CDR2 from the germline V gene are LNHDA and SQIVND (reference sequence). The V gene lost 7 bases and the J gene lost 2 bases, with 12 bases spanning the gap. The CDR3 is made up of 14 amino acids. This chain's CDR3 is CASTPGATYNEQFF. The CDR3, as DNA: TGTGCCAGTACCCCCGGAGCCACCTACAATGAGCAGTTCTTC.

This chain links TRBV6-6 with TRBJ1-5, with D possibly being TRBD1 (5 bases). Trimming removed 11 bases from V and 4 bases from J, with 15 bases in between. This CDR3 region has 13 residues. Germline V gene lookup returns CDR1 MNHNY and CDR2 SVGAGI (reference sequence). CDR3 residues: CAGRVGDNQPQHF. The CDR3 nucleotides are TGTGCCGGTCGAGTAGGGGATAATCAGCCCCAGCATTTT.

V and J are TRBV28 and TRBJ2-1; either TRBD1 or TRBD2 may fit D (5 bases each). The V and J ends lost 6 bases and 6 bases respectively, with 18 bases between them. CDR1 MDHEN and CDR2 SYDVKM come from the germline V gene. The CDR3 is made up of 15 amino acids. CDR3 region: CASSKRQGRGNEQFF. In nucleotides, the CDR3 is TGTGCCAGCAGCAAAAGGCAGGGTCGGGGCAATGAGCAGTTCTTC.

The genes are TRBV27 and TRBJ1-6, with D perhaps TRBD1 (5 bases). CDR3 length equals 16 residues. CDR1 MNHEY and CDR2 SMNVEV come from the germline V gene (reference sequence). Trimming took off 5 bases at V and 9 bases at J, with 20 bases between the two ends. DNA of the CDR3: TGTGCCAGCAGTGACGTTTTAAGGGACGGAGCTTCACCCCTCCACTTT. Amino acid sequence: CASSDVLRDGASPLHF.

The chain has TRBV12-3 or TRBV12-4 and TRBJ1-3; 8 bases are a match to TRBD1. Germline trimming cut 5 bases from V and 4 bases from J; bases unmatched to any gene: 16. The CDR3 is made up of 18 amino acids. Here the CDR3 DNA reads TGTGCCAGCAGTGACCTAGCCTCAGGGGGCTTACAAGGAAACACCATATATTTT. This sequence encodes CASSDLASGGLQGNTIYF.

A few counts support this clonotype. The chain uses TRBV7-6 and TRBJ2-7, with a weak D call TRBD1 (5 bases). Germline V gene lookup returns CDR1 SGHVS and CDR2 FNYEAQ. V was shortened by 11 bases and J by 3 bases, with 26 bases between the two germline ends. This CDR3 contains 16 residues. Written as DNA, the CDR3 is TGTGCCGGGGCCCAGCAGCTACCGACAGTCAGCTACGAGCAGTACTTC. It encodes CAGAQQLPTVSYEQYF.

This clonotype was seen a few times. The chain recombines TRBV7-2 with TRBJ2-5; D is perhaps TRBD2 (6 bases). V lost 6 bases, J lost 5 bases, and 13 bases lay in between. The CDR3 covers 13 residues. Per germline, CDR1 SGHTA and CDR2 FQGNSA. CDR3: CASSVAEGETQYF. The CDR3 nucleotides are TGTGCCAGCAGTGTAGCGGAGGGGGAGACCCAGTACTTC.

The genes are TRBV6-6 and TRBJ2-7; D gene ambiguous. Germline CDR1 MNHNY, CDR2 SVGAGI (reference sequence). CDR3 length: 12 amino acids. The germline V and J ends were trimmed by 2 bases and 11 bases, with 13 bases remaining between them. CDR3 nucleotides: TGTGCCAGCAGTTACGGGTCGGGCCTTGAGTACTTC. It specifies CASSYGSGLEYF.

This clonotype was detected only a few times. This chain links TRBV7-2 with TRBJ1-1; D unclear. This CDR3 comprises 13 residues. The germline CDR1 and CDR2 sequences are SGHTA and FQGNSA. Between the trimmed V and J ends, which lost 0 bases and 5 bases, there was a span of 7 bases. The CDR3 DNA is TGTGCCAGCAGCTTAGCGCAGGAGACTGAAGCTTTCTTT. The encoded protein is CASSLAQETEAFF.

This chain connects TRBV2 to TRBJ1-3, with D hard to call. CDR3 length: 14 residues. Trimming pared 7 bases from V and 2 bases from J, leaving 12 bases between. Germline CDR1 and CDR2: SNHLY and FYNNEI. The CDR3 DNA reads TGTGCCAGCAACCTCGAGGGTCCTGGAAACACCATATATTTT. Protein sequence: CASNLEGPGNTIYF.

CDR3 residues: CASSLGTSGGPNVAYF. CDR3 nucleotide sequence: TGTGCCAGCAGTCTGGGGACTAGCGGGGGTCCGAACGTGGCGTACTTC. The rearrangement joins TRBV12-3 or TRBV12-4 to TRBJ2-4; 14 bases align to TRBD2. Losses at the gene ends were 5 bases for V and 15 bases for J; bases not matched to a gene: 15. This CDR3 has 16 amino acids.

The sample holds many counts of this clonotype. V is TRBV7-2 and J is TRBJ2-7; 7 bases are a match to TRBD2. From germline, CDR1 is SGHTA and CDR2 FQGNSA. The CDR3 has 15 residues. V lost 1 base and J lost 4; bases outside the gene matches: 7. As DNA, the CDR3 is TGTGCCAGCAGCTTAGTGCGGGGGTCACCATACGAGCAGTACTTC. Its protein product is CASSLVRGSPYEQYF.

This clonotype was counted only a few times. The V gene is TRBV10-3, the J gene TRBJ2-5; tentatively, D is TRBD2 (7 bases). Germline values: CDR1 ENHRY, CDR2 SYGVKD. CDR3 size: 13 residues. Trimming stripped 6 bases from V and 3 bases from J, with 11 bases between. This chain's CDR3 is CAISGGREETQYF. The CDR3 DNA follows: TGTGCCATCAGCGGGGGGCGGGAAGAGACCCAGTACTTC.

The J gene is TRBJ2-5, the V gene TRBV3-1; D unresolved. Germline values: CDR1 LGHDT, CDR2 YNNKEL (reference sequence). The CDR3 totals 13 residues. The germline V and J ends were trimmed by 1 base and 9 bases, with 12 bases remaining between them. CDR3: CASSQGERSPQYF. As DNA, the CDR3 is TGTGCCAGCAGCCAAGGAGAGAGGAGTCCCCAGTACTTC.

This chain joins TRBV11-2 and TRBJ2-3; 7 nucleotides align to TRBD2. Germline lookup yields CDR1 SGHAT and CDR2 FQNNGV. The CDR3 contains 12 residues. Trimming cost V 5 bases and J 6 bases; bases outside gene matches: 2. The CDR3 sequence: CASSAGGDTQYF. The CDR3 DNA follows: TGTGCCAGCAGCGCCGGGGGGGATACGCAGTATTTT.

The chain joins TRBV5-4 to TRBJ2-3; TRBD2 matches 10 bases. V shed 0 bases, J shed 4 bases, and the junction held 5 bases outside the gene matches. Germline V gene lookup returns CDR1 SGHNT and CDR2 YYREEE (reference sequence). The CDR3 sequence is 16 residues long. The CDR3 DNA reads as TGTGCCAGCAGCTTGGGTCTAGCGGGAGTATCAGATACGCAGTATTTT. This encodes CASSLGLAGVSDTQYF.